The clone carrying this T cell receptor beta chain was detected only a few times. Its antigen is undetermined. Using its own MiXCR run on the 5' RACE reads, TCRdb lists one record per CDR3 protein. The table lists under 400,000 distinct CDR3 sequences, 8.5% to 10% of them singletons. Everyone who gave samples was a healthy Caucasian. The data are from a study of identical twins. Per the germline V gene, CDR1 is SQVTM and CDR2 is ANQGSEA. This CDR3 is 14 amino acids long. V shed 0 bases and J 5 bases; nucleotides not matched to a gene: 3. Study-level results: Models underestimated how often monozygotic twins shared out-of-frame TCR alpha. Abundant beta clonotypes from cord blood had fewer insertions, unlike memory repertoires, which showed none. Partial confounding of zero-insertion analyses by invariant MAIT and iNKT cells was possible.

The sequence was collected from a woman aged 45 to 65 in good health. V gene TRBV29-1 combines with J gene TRBJ1-1; TRBD1 aligns across 10 bases. Material: naive T cells sorted from blood. This CDR3 reads CSVEDPDRGTEAFF. Here the CDR3 DNA reads TGCAGCGTTGAAGACCCGGACAGGGGGACTGAAGCTTTCTTT. The full variable domain, its missing parts supplied by reference TRBV29-1 and TRBJ1-1, is SAVISQKPSRDICQRGTSLTIQCQVDSQVTMMFWYRQQPGQSLTLIATANQGSEATYESGFVIDKFPISRPNLTFSTLTVSNMSPEDSSIYLCSVEDPDRGTEAFFGQGTRLTVV.